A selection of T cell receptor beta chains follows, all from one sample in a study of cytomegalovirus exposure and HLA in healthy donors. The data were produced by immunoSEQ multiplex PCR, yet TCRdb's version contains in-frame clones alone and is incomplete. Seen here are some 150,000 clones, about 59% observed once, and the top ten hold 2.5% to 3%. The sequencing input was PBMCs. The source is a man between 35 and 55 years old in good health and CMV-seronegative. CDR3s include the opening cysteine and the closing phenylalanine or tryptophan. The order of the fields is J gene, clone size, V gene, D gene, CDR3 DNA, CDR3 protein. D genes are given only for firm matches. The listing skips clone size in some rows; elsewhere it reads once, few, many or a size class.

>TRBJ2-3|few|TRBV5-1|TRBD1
TGCGCCAGCAGCTTGGTGGGACAGCGCACAGATACGCAGTATTTT
CASSLVGQRTDTQYF
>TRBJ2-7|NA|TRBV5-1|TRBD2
TGCGCCAGCAAGAAACAAACTAGCGGGCCCCGCTCCTACGAGCAGTACTTC
CASKKQTSGPRSYEQYF
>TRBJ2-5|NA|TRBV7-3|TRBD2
TGTGCCAGCAGCCCGACTAGCGCAAAAGAGACCCAGTACTTC
CASSPTSAKETQYF
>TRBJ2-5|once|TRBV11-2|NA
TGTGCCAGCAGCTACCTAGGCGAGACCCAGTACTTC
CASSYLGETQYF
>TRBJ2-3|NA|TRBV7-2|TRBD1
TGTGCCAGCAGCGCAACAGGGGTTAGCACAGATACGCAGTATTTT
CASSATGVSTDTQYF
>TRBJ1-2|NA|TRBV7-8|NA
TGTGCCAGCAGCTTAGCAGCGGGGTATGGCTATGGCTACACCTTC
CASSLAAGYGYGYTF
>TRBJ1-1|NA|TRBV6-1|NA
TGTGCCAGCAGACAGGGTTACGGCACTGAAGCTTTCTTT
CASRQGYGTEAFF
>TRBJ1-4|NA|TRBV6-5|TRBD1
TGTGCCAGCAGTGGGGGAGGACAGGGGGCCGAAAAACTGTTTTTT
CASSGGGQGAEKLFF
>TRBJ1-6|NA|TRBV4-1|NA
TGCGCCAGCAGCCAAGTCAGGGGTACGAATTCACCCCTCCACTTT
CASSQVRGTNSPLHF
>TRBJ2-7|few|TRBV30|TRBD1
TGTGCCTGGACCAGGACAGGAACTTTCTACGAGCAGTACTTC
CAWTRTGTFYEQYF
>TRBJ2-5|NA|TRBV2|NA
TGTGCCAGCAGTGAACGACATCCCCAAGAGACCCAGTACTTC
CASSERHPQETQYF
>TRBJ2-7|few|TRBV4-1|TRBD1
TGCGCCAGCAGCCCCGGACAGGCCTACGAGCAGTACTTC
CASSPGQAYEQYF
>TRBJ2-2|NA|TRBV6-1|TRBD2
TGTGCCAGCACCACTAGCGAAAGCGGGGAGCTGTTTTTT
CASTTSESGELFF
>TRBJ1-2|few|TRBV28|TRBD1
TGTGCCAGCAGCTCACGGGGGGCCCTCGCGGGCAGGGGGCTAGCTAACTATGGCTACACCTTC
CASSSRGALAGRGLANYGYTF
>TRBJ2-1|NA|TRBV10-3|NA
TGTGCCATCAGTGCTAATCGCGGGGCTATCGAGAATGAGCAGTTCTTC
CAISANRGAIENEQFF